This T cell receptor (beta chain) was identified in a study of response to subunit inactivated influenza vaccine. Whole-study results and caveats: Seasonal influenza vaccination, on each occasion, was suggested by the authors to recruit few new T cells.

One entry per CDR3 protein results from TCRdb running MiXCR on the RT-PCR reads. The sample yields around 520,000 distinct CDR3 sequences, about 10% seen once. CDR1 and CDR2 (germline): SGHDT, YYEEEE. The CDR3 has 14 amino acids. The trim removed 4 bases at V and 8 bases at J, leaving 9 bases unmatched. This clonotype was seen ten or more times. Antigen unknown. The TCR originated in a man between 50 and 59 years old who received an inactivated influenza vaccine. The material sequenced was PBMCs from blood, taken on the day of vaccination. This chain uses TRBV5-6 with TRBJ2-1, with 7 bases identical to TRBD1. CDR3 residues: CASSPGQYPDEQFF. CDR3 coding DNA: TGTGCCAGCAGCCCGGGACAGTACCCCGATGAGCAGTTCTTC.